This T cell receptor (beta chain) emerged from a study of blood T cell repertoires in COVID-19 (dated by TCRdb to between 2020 and 2021). Background for the entire study: Samples covering the acute and convalescent phases of COVID-19 were provided by collaborators in the United States, Italy and Spain. The material from the prospective study consisted of cDNA or gDNA derived from T cells, B-cell-depleted T cells, or PBMCs. Deeply sampled blood TCRbeta repertoires from subjects exposed to, actively infected with, or recovered from COVID-19 were included in the dataset. The repertoires were made available in a free public database intended to serve as a resource for research on the immune response to SARS-CoV-2. The samples were drawn from the first 160 participants of the ongoing ImmuneRACE study and from some 1,300 subjects provided by 6 global collaborators. The sample metadata nearly always contained a de-identified subject ID, COVID-19 status, age in years and sex. HLA class I and class II types, where available, came from metadata supplied by the sample provider rather than from assay-based typing.

Based on the germline V gene, the CDR1 and CDR2 sequences are SQVTM and ANQGSEA. Taken from cysteine to phenylalanine, the CDR3 has 14 residues. The only DNA kept is the CDR3, 42 bases in frame from the first base. The V end gives up 6 bases and the J end 5 bases, leaving 10 bases in the junction not matched to a gene. Study-wide findings and limitations: Clinical and demographic metadata were provided uncurated, with the amount varying by source and participant.

TCRbeta CDR3 regions were amplified from genomic DNA using the immunoSEQ Assay, a bias-controlled multiplex PCR. Per the source publication's procedure: Nucleated cell counts per sample were estimated from amplification of reference gene primers within the assay. Sequence reads were collapsed and filtered to measure the absolute abundance of every unique TCRbeta CDR3 rearrangement. For each sample, productive Simpson clonality was calculated as the square root of Simpson's diversity index over productive rearrangements. TCRdb took over this immuneACCESS table, retaining in-frame rearrangements with V and J assigned. Such tables are incomplete; in checked studies, under half of the missing clones stem from an unresolved V gene, and the remainder is unexplained. The V and J calls and clone size are taken from that table; D and trimming were inferred from the DNA. This sample is represented by about 18,000 clones; approximately 90% of them were singletons. The ten most abundant clones make up roughly 50% of the sample.

Collaborating institutions collected whole blood in K2EDTA tubes following their own protocols. Collaborator samples were shipped for TCRbeta analysis as frozen whole blood, isolated PBMCs, or DNA extracted from either sample type. About this clone itself: No antigen is known for it. Base quality data are lacking; no much larger clone is found one base away.

The chain is encoded by TRBV29-1 joined to TRBJ2-1; TRBD2 matches 7 bases in the middle. The receptor was derived from a human donor in a cohort sampled during active COVID-19. Material for sequencing was peripheral blood. The sequence in DNA is TGCAGCGTCCTCCGGGGGGTGGGAAACAATGAGCAGTTCTTC. Its protein is CSVLRGVGNNEQFF.